This entry features one T cell receptor beta chain sequence. Germline assignment: CDR1 MDHEN and CDR2 SYDVKM. Unmatched junction bases numbered 11, after V lost 7 bases and J lost 6 bases. The CDR3 consists of 15 residues. This sample was included in a study of shared clonotypes between healthy human individuals. Profiling relied on immunoSEQ multiplex PCR, and the TCRdb table lists in-frame clones only, not all of them. The data hold about 2.4 million clones, with 85% to 95% observed a single time. Sequencing input: naive CD4+ T cells sorted from blood. Documented subset: CD45RA+ positively selected. The source of this sequence is a man younger than 35 in good health. The V gene is TRBV28, the J gene TRBJ2-1; TRBD1 agrees at 8 bases. The CDR3 region is CASTVWQGAPNEQFF. The CDR3 bases are TGTGCCAGCACAGTTTGGCAGGGGGCCCCCAATGAGCAGTTCTTC.